The source of this T cell receptor (beta chain) is a study of blood T cell repertoires in COVID-19. Across the study: The study drew acute and convalescent COVID-19 samples from the United States, Italy and Spain. The cDNA or gDNA used as material had been derived from T cells, B-cell-depleted T cells, or PBMCs.

This clone was observed a single time. J was trimmed by 5 bases and V by 3 bases; bases with no gene match: 5. Germline V gene lookup returns CDR1 SGHNT and CDR2 YYREEE (reference sequence). This CDR3 is built from 16 residues. Authors' analysis steps: Amplification of reference gene primers provided the estimated nucleated cell counts. Sequenced by immunoSEQ multiplex PCR; TCRdb stores in-frame clones only, minus some. The D gene and trimming were derived from the DNA, and the V and J assignments and clone size from that table. Among 430,000 or so clones, about 87% were seen once, and the ten largest hold 0.7% to 0.85%. Seattle-derived patients entered the study during active infection and were followed longitudinally.

Sequenced sample: peripheral blood. This receptor was identified in a man younger than 30 with COVID-19, enrolled during active disease. V gene TRBV5-4 combines with J gene TRBJ2-5, with 15 nucleotides matching TRBD2. CDR3 sequence reads: CASSYGTSGGSETQYF. The CDR3 coding sequence is TGTGCCAGCAGCTACGGGACTAGCGGGGGGTCGGAGACCCAGTACTTC.